The 13 T cell receptor beta chains given below trace back to one sample, sequenced in a study of shared clonotypes between healthy human individuals. Sequencing used immunoSEQ multiplex PCR; TCRdb keeps in-frame clones, though not all of them. The sample holds about 2.3 million clones; 85% to 95% are singletons and the top ten take roughly 0.34%. The sequenced sample was naive CD4+ T cells from PBMCs. Subset indicated: CD45RA+ positively selected. These receptors originate from a man aged 18-30 years in good health. Some clones in this sample may be carry-over from other donors' samples.

V is TRBV4-3 and J is TRBJ2-3; D gene unclear. The germline gives CDR1 LGHNA, CDR2 YSLEER. There are 13 residues in the CDR3. Deletions cut 1 base from V and 6 bases from J, with 8 bases between. In DNA form, the CDR3 reads TGCGCCAGCAGCCAAGTTAACTATGATACGCAGTATTTT. It codes for CASSQVNYDTQYF.

The gene calls are TRBV9 and TRBJ2-3; the match to TRBD2 covers 10 bases. V lost 1 base and J lost 1; bases outside the gene matches: 6. The CDR3 contains 17 residues. Looked up from germline, CDR1 is SGDLS and CDR2 is YYNGEE. DNA of the CDR3: TGTGCCAGCAGCGTACTAGCGGGAGCTGATGGCACAGATACGCAGTATTTT. The encoded protein is CASSVLAGADGTDTQYF.

This chain links TRBV4-1 with TRBJ1-1; D uncertain. The V gene lost 1 base and the J gene lost 12 bases, with 15 bases spanning the gap. This CDR3 region has 13 residues. The germline gives CDR1 MGHRA, CDR2 YSYEKL. CDR3 nucleotide sequence: TGCGCCAGCAGCCAAGTGCACAGCGGAGGGACTTTCTTT. Translation gives CASSQVHSGGTFF.

The V gene is TRBV29-1, the J gene TRBJ1-5; 7 bases are a match to TRBD1. This CDR3 has 13 amino acids. The germline V gene has CDR1 SQVTM and CDR2 ANQGSEA. V trimming: 4 bases; J trimming: 5 bases; junction bases outside the gene matches: 5. CDR3 DNA sequence: TGCAGCGTTGGACAGGGAGTAGATCAGCCCCAGCATTTT. The encoded protein is CSVGQGVDQPQHF.

The chain recombines TRBV2 with TRBJ2-3; D call uncertain. V dropped 2 bases and J dropped 4 bases, with 13 bases sitting between them. Germline-derived CDR1 and CDR2 are SNHLY and FYNNEI. This CDR3 contains 15 residues. The chain's CDR3 is CASSEWRTRADTQYF. The DNA for the CDR3 is TGTGCCAGCAGTGAATGGCGGACCCGCGCAGATACGCAGTATTTT.

CDR3 sequence (DNA): TGTGCCAGCAGCCCCATCCTTGGGGGACTAGTGTCCTACAATGAGCAGTTCTTC. This sequence encodes CASSPILGGLVSYNEQFF. The V and J genes are TRBV28 and TRBJ2-1, with TRBD2 identical over 8 bases. V was pared by 6 bases and J by 1 base, with 14 bases of the junction left unmatched. CDR3 length: 18 residues. Germline loops: CDR1 MDHEN, CDR2 SYDVKM.

On this clone itself: Other DNA sequences in this specimen translate into the identical CDR3. V usage is TRBV5-1 and J usage is TRBJ2-5, with D perhaps matching TRBD2 (5 bases). The CDR3 has 13 amino acids. Trimming shortened V by 1 base and J by 4 bases, and 8 bases separated the two germline ends. Germline loops: CDR1 SGHRS, CDR2 YFSETQ. The CDR3 DNA follows: TGCGCCAGCAGCTTGTCGGCGGGAGAGACCCAGTACTTC. This codes for CASSLSAGETQYF.

The rearrangement joins TRBV7-8 to TRBJ1-5; D call uncertain. Germline V lookup: CDR1 SGHVS, CDR2 FQNEAQ. The CDR3 sequence is 17 residues long. V lost 5 bases and J lost 3, with 20 bases in between. CDR3 DNA sequence: TGTGCCAGCAGCCCGAATATTGGAGCGGGTTCCAATCAGCCCCAGCATTTT. Its translation: CASSPNIGAGSNQPQHF.

The chain carries TRBV28 and TRBJ2-1; TRBD2 aligns across 9 bases. The V gene end was trimmed by 3 bases and the J gene end by 0 bases; junction bases not matched to a gene: 6. The CDR3 runs to 17 residues. Germline CDR1 reads MDHEN; CDR2 reads SYDVKM. In DNA, the CDR3 is TGTGCCAGCAGTTTCGCGGGAGGGGTTCTCTCCTACAATGAGCAGTTCTTC. This sequence encodes CASSFAGGVLSYNEQFF.

This chain links TRBV5-5 with TRBJ2-1; 10 bases are shared with TRBD2. With V trimmed by 4 bases and J by 4 bases, 5 bases remained unmatched. The CDR3 totals 15 residues. Looked up from germline, CDR1 is SGHKS and CDR2 is YYEKEE (reference sequence). This CDR3 reads CASSGGLAVYNEQFF. CDR3 sequence (DNA): TGTGCCAGCAGCGGAGGACTAGCGGTTTACAATGAGCAGTTCTTC.

The rearrangement uses TRBV9 and TRBJ2-3, with 7 nucleotides matching TRBD1. This CDR3 contains 16 residues. V shed 2 bases and J 4 bases; nucleotides not matched to a gene: 10. Germline-derived CDR1 and CDR2 are SGDLS and YYNGEE. CDR3 bases: TGTGCCAGCAGCGTTCTGACAGGGTCTGTCGCAGATACGCAGTATTTT. Its protein product is CASSVLTGSVADTQYF. Using reference TRBV9 and TRBJ2-3 for the parts outside the CDR3, the full variable domain is DSGVTQTPKHLITATGQRVTLRCSPRSGDLSVYWYQQSLDQGLQFLIQYYNGEERAKGNILERFSAQQFPDLHSELNLSSLELGDSALYFCASSVLTGSVADTQYFGPGTRLTVL.

This sequence joins TRBV7-9 and TRBJ2-3, with a tentative D call TRBD1 (5 bases). V dropped 7 bases and J dropped 7 bases, with 12 bases sitting between them. The CDR3 contains 12 residues. Germline V gives CDR1 SEHNR, CDR2 FQNEAQ (reference sequence). CDR3 protein: CASKKAGNTQYF. DNA for the CDR3: TGTGCCAGCAAAAAGGCAGGGAATACGCAGTATTTT. The whole variable domain, filled in from reference TRBV7-9 and TRBJ2-3, reads DTGVSQNPRHKITKRGQNVTFRCDPISEHNRLYWYRQTLGQGPEFLTYFQNEAQLEKSRLLSDRFSAERPKGSFSTLEIQRTEQGDSAMYLCASKKAGNTQYFGPGTRLTVL.

The chain combines TRBV6-1 with TRBJ1-2, with D unclear. Trimming removed 3 bases from V and 1 base from J, with 15 bases in between. Germline CDR1 and CDR2: MNHNS and SASEGT. The CDR3 is 16 residues long. This chain's CDR3 is CASSEVFVADNYGYTF. The CDR3 coding sequence is TGTGCCAGCAGTGAGGTGTTCGTGGCAGATAACTATGGCTACACCTTC.